This TCR beta chain was identified in a study of OX40 agonist ivuxolimab in advanced cancers. Blood got drawn at baseline, again on cycle 4 day 1, and then on cycle 7 day 1. Germline V gene data show CDR1 as SEHNR and CDR2 as FQNEAQ (reference sequence). V was trimmed by 0 bases and J by 3 bases, leaving 9 bases between them. CDR3 length: 14 amino acids. To note about this clone: Its matching antigen is unknown.

Whole-study results and caveats: Some of the lowest clonal expansion was seen in partial responders at 0.1-3.0 mg/kg. The study observed clonal expansion of CD4+ and CD8+ blood T cells by week 6 at 0.1 to 3.0 mg/kg. The authors did not determine the antigen specificity of the expanded peripheral T cells.

Sequencing used immunoSEQ multiplex PCR; TCRdb keeps in-frame clones, though not all of them. The repertoire consists of around 20,000 clones, with around 70% occurring once and the leading ten covering 20% to 30%. The sequences come from CD4+ or CD8+ T cells sorted from blood, collected in a trial of the OX40 agonist ivuxolimab. The clonotype comes from an adult with an advanced solid tumor such as melanoma, head and neck, liver or kidney cancer. The J gene is TRBJ2-7, the V gene TRBV7-9; D is unclear. The chain's CDR3 is CASSLAGQDYEQYF. The CDR3 DNA sequence: TGTGCCAGCAGCTTAGCAGGGCAGGACTACGAGCAGTACTTC.